A single sample gave rise to the 9 T cell receptor beta chains below, sequenced in a study of cytomegalovirus exposure and HLA in healthy donors. The PCR was carried out with 60 Vbeta primers and 13 Jbeta primers. Some clones are missing from TCRdb's copy, which holds only in-frame ones; the method was immunoSEQ multiplex PCR. The sample lists approximately 110,000 clones, 60% to 85% seen once, with about 2% in the top ten. The sample was PBMCs. These receptors were taken from a man aged 50-60 years in good health and CMV-seronegative.

The chain links TRBV11-2 to TRBJ1-3; TRBD1 aligns across 10 bases. The junction had 0 bases not matched to a gene; V was cut back by 3 bases and J by 4 bases. The CDR3 runs to 14 residues. Germline lookup yields CDR1 SGHAT and CDR2 FQNNGV. The CDR3 bases are TGTGCCAGCAGCTTGGACAGGGGGGGAAACACCATATATTTT. Its translation: CASSLDRGGNTIYF.

The V gene is TRBV13, the J gene TRBJ2-2; 9 bases are a match to TRBD1. CDR1 PRHDT and CDR2 FYEKMQ come from the germline V gene (reference sequence). CDR3 length: 13 residues. V shed 10 bases, J shed 5 bases, and the junction held 5 bases outside the gene matches. CDR3 DNA sequence: TGTGCCATCCCCGGGACAGGGACCGGGGAGCTGTTTTTT. Its protein is CAIPGTGTGELFF. The full variable domain, its missing parts supplied by reference TRBV13 and TRBJ2-2, is AAGVIQSPRHLIKEKRETATLKCYPIPRHDTVYWYQQGPGQDPQFLISFYEKMQSDKGSIPDRFSAQQFSDYHSELNMSSLELGDSALYFCAIPGTGTGELFFGEGSRLTVL.

V usage is TRBV5-1 and J usage is TRBJ2-2; D is possibly TRBD1 (6 bases). This CDR3 region has 15 residues. Germline CDR1 SGHRS, CDR2 YFSETQ. V was shortened by 2 bases and J by 0 bases, with 8 bases between the two germline ends. The CDR3 loop reads CASSFRQANTGELFF. The CDR3 nucleotides are TGCGCCAGCAGCTTCAGACAGGCGAACACCGGGGAGCTGTTTTTT.

V gene TRBV6-1 combines with J gene TRBJ2-1, with TRBD2 identical over 11 bases. The CDR3 loop spans 15 amino acids. The germline CDR1 and CDR2 sequences are MNHNS and SASEGT. The V segment lost 3 bases and the J segment 8 bases; nucleotides outside the gene matches: 6. For the CDR3, the DNA is TGTGCCAGCAGTGATGTAGCGGGGGGGCCATATGAGCAGTTCTTC. Its protein is CASSDVAGGPYEQFF.

This clone has a single count. The chain joins TRBV13 to TRBJ2-1; 12 bases line up with TRBD2. V lost 8 bases, J lost 8 bases, and 22 bases stayed unmatched. Germline lookup yields CDR1 PRHDT and CDR2 FYEKMQ (reference sequence). The CDR3 is 19 residues long. The CDR3 protein is CASESNPYLSSGGAHEQFF. The CDR3 DNA follows: TGTGCCAGCGAATCAAACCCCTACCTTTCTAGCGGGGGGGCGCATGAGCAGTTCTTC.

V and J are TRBV19 and TRBJ1-2; the match to TRBD1 covers 9 bases. The CDR3 runs to 15 residues. The germline V gene encodes CDR1 LNHDA and CDR2 SQIVND (reference sequence). Trimming took 3 bases from V and 3 from J; bases not matched to a gene: 5. The CDR3 sequence is CASSMRQGEDYGYTF. The CDR3 DNA sequence: TGTGCCAGTAGTATGCGACAGGGGGAAGACTATGGCTACACCTTC.

The rearrangement links TRBV6-5 to TRBJ1-2; 9 nucleotides align to TRBD1. This CDR3 region has 15 residues. CDR1 and CDR2 from the germline V gene are MNHEY and SVGAGI. The V and J ends lost 5 bases and 4 bases, in that order; junction bases with no gene match: 8. CDR3 protein: CASSTRDRAIYGYTF. CDR3 sequence (DNA): TGTGCCAGCAGTACCCGGGACAGGGCGATCTATGGCTACACCTTC.

The V and J genes are TRBV21-1 and TRBJ2-3; no check of the table's D call, TRBD1, against the DNA was made. TRBV21-1 is assigned pseudogene status. The CDR3 consists of 16 residues. CDR3 nucleotides: TGTGCCAGCAGCAGAAGGGACACCCGAGAAATGGATACGCAGTATTTT. It codes for CASSRRDTREMDTQYF.

This clone was counted only a few times. The chain employs TRBV2 and TRBJ2-7; 7 bases map to TRBD1. The V and J ends lost 5 bases and 6 bases, in that order; junction bases with no gene match: 13. Germline CDR1 and CDR2: SNHLY and FYNNEI. The CDR3 consists of 15 residues. The CDR3 spells CASSPMTGWLTEQYF. The DNA of the CDR3 is TGTGCCAGCAGTCCAATGACAGGGTGGTTAACCGAGCAGTACTTC.